The 25 T cell receptor beta chains below were found in one sample sequenced in a study of tumor and adjacent non-tumor tissue in lung cancer. No cell sorting was done before RNA was extracted from the tissue. The library came from three nested PCR rounds adapted from ARM-PCR protocols. MiXCR was run by TCRdb on the multiplex PCR reads, yielding one entry per CDR3 protein. The table shows some 99,000 distinct CDR3 sequences, with roughly 80% occurring only once. The sequencing input was lung tumor tissue. The source of these receptors is a woman aged 55-70 years with non-small cell lung cancer.

Concerning this clonotype: Germline is not matched at one junction end, which may reflect a read error. This chain joins TRBV6-2 or TRBV6-3 and TRBJ1-2; 8 bases are a match to TRBD1. The V gene's germline CDR1 is MNHEY and CDR2 SVGEGT. There are 14 residues in the CDR3. In nucleotides, the CDR3 is TGTGCCAGCAGGAGGACAGGGACCGACTATGACTACACCTTC. Protein: CASRRTGTDYDYTF.

This chain connects TRBV6-2 or TRBV6-3 to TRBJ2-7, with D possibly being TRBD1 or TRBD2 (5 bases each). CDR3 size: 14 residues. V lost 11 bases, J lost 6 bases, and 23 bases lay in between. Germline CDR1 MNHEY, CDR2 SVGEGT. The CDR3 spells CAGSRGRGPFEQYF. CDR3 sequence (DNA): TGTGCCGGTAGCAGAGGACGGGGACCTTTCGAGCAGTACTTC.

Of note for this clonotype: With a much larger clone just one base away, this may be a read error. CDR3 region: CASGCSYEQYF. The CDR3 DNA is TGTGCCAGCGGCTGCTCCTACGAGCAGTACTTC. The chain has TRBV12-3 or TRBV12-4 and TRBJ2-7, with D unclear. This CDR3 region has 11 residues. V was shortened by 8 bases and J by 0 bases, with 5 bases between the two germline ends.

This clonotype has a count of ten or more. The chain is built from TRBV29-1 and TRBJ2-1; perhaps TRBD1 as D (6 bases). The CDR3 is 15 amino acids. Germline assignment: CDR1 SQVTM and CDR2 ANQGSEA. The V gene lost 4 bases and the J gene lost 2 bases, with 15 bases spanning the gap. CDR3 DNA: TGCAGCGTTGGAGCCAGGGGCGACACCTACAATGAGCAGTTCTTC. Translation: CSVGARGDTYNEQFF.

On this clonotype itself: This likely comes from a read error, as the CDR3 has no conserved phenylalanine or tryptophan at its end. The CDR3 DNA reads TGCAGTGCTAATGGAGAAACAGGGGAGCTGTTTATT. Translation gives CSANGETGELFI. V and J are TRBV20-1 and TRBJ2-2; unclear D gene. Germline-derived CDR1 and CDR2 are DFQATT and SNEGSKA (reference sequence). Trimming took 4 bases from V and 8 from J, leaving 11 bases between them. The CDR3 length is 12 residues.

In regard to this clonotype: This clone may be a read error of a much larger clone one base away. This sequence joins TRBV12-3 or TRBV12-4 and TRBJ1-2, with 7 bases lining up with TRBD1. The CDR3 runs 16 residues. The V gene end was trimmed by 6 bases and the J gene end by 4 bases; junction bases not matched to a gene: 14. CDR3 amino acids: CASRLVPGQPVYGYTF. The DNA for the CDR3 is TGTGCCAGCAGACTCGTACCGGGACAGCCTGTCTATGGCTACACCTTC.

The chain combines TRBV28 with TRBJ1-5; 8 bases agree with TRBD1. The CDR3 covers 15 residues. V lost 2 bases to trimming and J lost 6 bases; unmatched junction nucleotides: 6. Germline V lookup: CDR1 MDHEN, CDR2 SYDVKM. For the CDR3, the DNA is TGTGCCAGCAGTTTAAGTGGACAGGGTCGTCAGCCCCAGCATTTT. It codes for CASSLSGQGRQPQHF.

Concerning this clonotype: A much larger clone is a single base away; this may be a read error. The gene calls are TRBV28 and TRBJ2-5; tentative D call: TRBD2 (5 bases). The V end lost 7 bases, the J end lost 1 base, and 16 bases lay between the germline ends. The V gene's germline CDR1 is MDHEN and CDR2 SYDVKM. The CDR3 is made up of 15 amino acids. This CDR3 is CASTNGIGLQETQYF. The DNA of the CDR3 is TGTGCCAGCACCAACGGGATTGGACTCCAAGAGACCCAGTACTTC.

Concerning this clonotype itself: At one of its ends the junction is not consistent with the germline gene, which may arise from a read error. The chain joins TRBV4-3 to TRBJ2-7; 9 nucleotides line up with TRBD1. Germline-derived CDR1 and CDR2 are LGHNA and YSLEER. The CDR3 contains 16 residues. The CDR3: CASSQVIGQGLYGQYF. The DNA of the CDR3 is TGCGCCAGCAGCCAAGTAATTGGACAGGGGCTATACGGGCAGTACTTC.

Regarding this clonotype: Without the conserved terminal phenylalanine or tryptophan, this CDR3 likely stems from a read error. V is TRBV20-1 and J is TRBJ2-4; 8 bases agree with TRBD2. The germline V gene has CDR1 DFQATT and CDR2 SNEGSKA (reference sequence). The CDR3 sequence is 16 residues long. The trim removed 3 bases at V and 3 bases at J, leaving 10 bases unmatched. CDR3 nucleotide sequence: TGCAGTGCTAGTTGGAGCGGGAGTGGGGGCAAAAACATTCAGTACTAC. It encodes CSASWSGSGGKNIQYY.

This sequence joins TRBV4-3 and TRBJ2-5; D perhaps matches TRBD2 (6 bases). The CDR3 extends over 15 amino acids. Trimming took 4 bases from V and 3 from J, leaving 15 bases between them. The V gene's germline CDR1 is LGHNA and CDR2 YSLEER. CDR3 in amino acids: CASSRRRDSEETQYF. The CDR3 DNA is TGCGCCAGCAGCCGACGTCGGGACTCAGAAGAGACCCAGTACTTC.

With respect to this clonotype: This may arise from a read error, as a much more abundant clone is one base away. The V and J genes are TRBV10-3 and TRBJ2-7, with 8 bases aligning to TRBD2. The CDR3 is 14 amino acids. CDR1 is ENHRY and CDR2 is SYGVKD in the germline V gene. The V and J ends lost 7 bases and 7 bases, in that order; junction bases with no gene match: 12. The CDR3 DNA sequence: TGTGCCATCATGCCAGCGGGAGACTCAGGGGAGCAGTACTTC. This sequence encodes CAIMPAGDSGEQYF.

A remark on this clonotype: In this CDR3 the conserved last residue, phenylalanine or tryptophan, is missing, so a read error is likely. J is TRBJ2-3 and V is TRBV5-1; the D gene is possibly TRBD2 (7 bases). The germline CDR1 and CDR2 sequences are SGHRS and YFSETQ. The length of the CDR3 is 15 residues. In DNA form, the CDR3 reads TGCGCCAGCAGCTTGGAGGGGGGGTTCACAGACACGCAGTATCTT. Translating it yields CASSLEGGFTDTQYL.

Turning to this clonotype: One end of the junction fails to match germline, which may point to a read error. The chain couples TRBV13 to TRBJ2-1; 11 positions match TRBD2. Germline lookup yields CDR1 PRHDT and CDR2 FYEKMQ (reference sequence). There are 16 residues in the CDR3. Written as DNA, the CDR3 is TGTGCCAGGAGCTTATATAGCGGGGGGGGGTACAATGAGCAGTTCTTC. Protein product: CARSLYSGGGYNEQFF.

Notes on this clonotype: The junction departs from the called germline gene at one end, perhaps through a read error. V gene TRBV11-2 combines with J gene TRBJ2-1; 7 nucleotides match TRBD2. The CDR3 is made up of 14 amino acids. The germline CDR1 and CDR2 sequences are SGHAT and FQNNGV. CDR3 sequence (DNA): TGTGCCAGCAGCTTGGCGGGAGCAAACAATAAGCAGTTCTTC. This gives the protein CASSLAGANNKQFF.

Concerning this clonotype: The junction departs from germline at one end; a sequencing error may be responsible. V is TRBV11-3 and J is TRBJ2-1, with TRBD2 identical over 8 bases. The CDR3 is 17 residues long. The germline CDR1 and CDR2 sequences are SGHNT and YENEEA. CDR3: CASSLELTSVSHNEQSF. The CDR3 coding sequence is TGTGCCAGCAGCTTAGAGTTGACTAGCGTAAGTCACAATGAGCAGTCCTTC.

The gene calls are TRBV14 and TRBJ2-1; 7 nucleotides match TRBD1. V was clipped by 5 bases and J by 6 bases; unmatched bases: 13. The CDR3 sequence is 16 residues long. Germline assignment: CDR1 SGHDN and CDR2 FVKESK. The CDR3 DNA reads as TGTGCCAGCAGCTTCGCTTCCGGGACAGCGAGCAATGAGCAGTTCTTC. This translates into CASSFASGTASNEQFF.

About this clonotype itself: At one boundary the junction diverges from the germline segment, which might be a read error. The chain links TRBV11-2 to TRBJ2-1; D is perhaps TRBD2 (6 bases). This CDR3 comprises 13 residues. In germline, CDR1 is SGHAT, CDR2 FQNNGV. CDR3 sequence: CANSGRIRNELFF. Here the CDR3 DNA reads TGTGCCAACAGCGGGCGGATTCGCAATGAGCTGTTCTTC.

As regards this clonotype: Given the absence of the conserved phenylalanine or tryptophan at the CDR3 end, a read error is likely. The chain joins TRBV20-1 to TRBJ2-3, with D possibly being TRBD1 (5 bases). V shed 5 bases and J shed 3 bases, with 15 bases lying between them. There are 14 residues in the CDR3. The V gene's germline CDR1 is DFQATT and CDR2 SNEGSKA (reference sequence). This chain's CDR3 is CSAPRDGATDTQYL. CDR3 nucleotide sequence: TGCAGTGCTCCCCGAGATGGGGCTACAGATACGCAGTATCTT.

In regard to this clonotype: One end of the junction varies from germline; a read error may be responsible. V usage is TRBV7-2 and J usage is TRBJ2-3; 7 bases align to TRBD2. The CDR3 consists of 13 residues. Germline CDR1 reads SGHTA; CDR2 reads FQGNSA. The CDR3 coding sequence is TGTGCCAACATCGGGGCGGGAGTGGGTACGCAGTTTTTT. Translating gives CANIGAGVGTQFF.

This clonotype was counted a single time. Given the absence of the conserved phenylalanine or tryptophan at the CDR3 end, a read error is likely. The rearrangement uses TRBV11-2 and TRBJ1-5, with 10 bases fitting TRBD1. The CDR3 is 13 residues long. Per germline, CDR1 SGHAT and CDR2 FQNNGV. Trimming took 8 bases from V and 9 from J; bases not matched to a gene: 7. CDR3 residues: CASSRDRGLPQHI. In DNA form, the CDR3 reads TGTGCCAGCTCCCGGGACAGGGGTCTGCCCCAGCATATC.

This clonotype showed up just a few times. A read error may be the cause here, since a much bigger clone is one base away. This chain connects TRBV6-1 to TRBJ1-1; D ambiguous. CDR3 length: 17 residues. CDR1 is MNHNS, CDR2 SASEGT, per germline. The V gene lost 6 bases and the J gene lost 3 bases, with 23 bases spanning the gap. The CDR3 loop is CASRKGQASSMYTEAFF. DNA of the CDR3: TGTGCCAGCAGGAAAGGGCAGGCCTCAAGCATGTACACTGAAGCTTTCTTT.

On this clonotype itself: The limits of the CDR3 on the DNA are not certain, so only TCRdb's listed CDR3 is given. CDR3 sequence: CVSSSDGQGASYGCTF. This chain uses TRBV7-3 with TRBJ1-2; the listed D gene, TRBD1, was not tested against the DNA. CDR1 SGHTA and CDR2 FQGTGA come from the germline V gene. Including both end residues, the CDR3 is 16 amino acids long.

As regards this clonotype: A read error may be the cause here, since a much bigger clone is one base away. The rearrangement uses TRBV7-2 and TRBJ1-3; D is undetermined. The CDR3 spans 13 residues. Trimming left V 5 bases short and J 7 bases short, with 12 bases between. Germline assignment: CDR1 SGHTA and CDR2 FQGNSA. Here the CDR3 reads CASSPQFRNTIYF. CDR3 bases: TGTGCCAGCAGCCCCCAATTTCGTAACACCATATATTTT.

As to this clonotype: Its ends do not fully match the called genes, so a read error is possible. The CDR3 loop is CASSPGVRRNSPLHF. In DNA form, the CDR3 reads TGCGCCAGCAGCCCCGGGGTCAGGAGAAATTCACCCCTGCACTTT. The chain couples TRBV4-3 to TRBJ1-6; D unresolved. Per germline, CDR1 LGHNA and CDR2 YSLEER. CDR3 length: 15 amino acids.